Presented here are 7 T cell receptor beta chains from one specimen sequenced in a study of T cells in Graves' hyperthyroidism and ophthalmopathy. Researchers took RNA transcripts and amplified the TCR beta CDR3 regions from them. The study used the HTBI primer set for a first-round RT-PCR of the TCR CDR3. TCRdb re-derived calls from the multiplex PCR reads in MiXCR, one entry per CDR3 protein. This table has over 700,000 distinct CDR3 sequences, 35% appearing once. The source material was blood. The origin of the receptors is a woman aged 40 to 49 with Graves' hyperthyroidism.

This clonotype was recorded many times. The J gene is TRBJ2-5, the V gene TRBV24-1; D is ambiguous. This CDR3 has 11 residues. Germline V gene sequence: CDR1 KGHDR, CDR2 SFDVKD. V was trimmed by 6 bases and J by 7 bases, leaving 8 bases between them. DNA for the CDR3: TGTGCCACCAGTAGTGGCGGGACCCAGTACTTC. Translation: CATSSGGTQYF.

This clonotype was counted between two and nine times. The chain couples TRBV10-3 to TRBJ1-1, with 7 bases that match TRBD1. This CDR3 has 13 residues. Germline trimming cut 10 bases from V and 3 bases from J; bases unmatched to any gene: 8. In germline, CDR1 is ENHRY, CDR2 SYGVKD. CDR3 region: CASTWDRHTEAFF. The CDR3 coding sequence is TGTGCCAGCACTTGGGACAGACACACTGAAGCTTTCTTT.

V usage is TRBV10-3 and J usage is TRBJ1-1; D is ambiguous. V shed 0 bases and J shed 0 bases, with 8 bases lying between them. The germline V gene has CDR1 ENHRY and CDR2 SYGVKD. This CDR3 is 15 amino acids long. CDR3 amino acids: CAISESRVLNTEAFF. In DNA, the CDR3 is TGTGCCATCAGTGAGTCGAGGGTTTTGAACACTGAAGCTTTCTTT.

The chain carries TRBV19 and TRBJ1-5; no clear D gene. The V gene's germline CDR1 is LNHDA and CDR2 SQIVND (reference sequence). The CDR3 loop spans 15 amino acids. The V and J ends lost 3 bases and 1 base respectively, with 10 bases between them. CDR3 sequence reads: CASSMARSSNQPQHF. The CDR3 DNA reads TGTGCCAGTAGTATGGCCAGGTCGAGCAATCAGCCCCAGCATTTT.

This clonotype was recorded at least ten times. The rearrangement links TRBV5-4 to TRBJ1-6; TRBD1 is a possible D gene (6 bases). Per germline, CDR1 SGHNT and CDR2 YYREEE (reference sequence). V was shortened by 4 bases and J by 8 bases, with 10 bases between the two germline ends. The CDR3 has 13 amino acids. The CDR3 spells CASSRRGDSPLHF. DNA for the CDR3: TGTGCCAGCAGCCGCAGGGGCGATTCACCCCTCCACTTT. Together with reference TRBV5-4 and TRBJ1-6, the CDR3 gives the full variable domain: ETGVTQSPTHLIKTRGQQVTLRCSSQSGHNTVSWYQQALGQGPQFIFQYYREEENGRGNFPPRFSGLQFPNYSSELNVNALELDDSALYLCASSRRGDSPLHFGNGTRLTVT.

The chain recombines TRBV3-1 with TRBJ2-7; D not resolved. The V end was cut by 4 bases, the J end by 1 base, with 8 bases between. The germline CDR1 and CDR2 sequences are LGHDT and YNNKEL (reference sequence). This CDR3 comprises 13 residues. CDR3 coding DNA: TGTGCCAGCAGCCCGCCCCTTTCCTACGAGCAGTACTTC. Its translation: CASSPPLSYEQYF.

This clonotype has a count of ten or more. This chain uses TRBV7-2 with TRBJ1-6, with D perhaps matching TRBD1 (5 bases). V was pared by 3 bases and J by 7 bases, with 16 bases between. The germline CDR1 and CDR2 sequences are SGHTA and FQGNSA. The CDR3 has 16 residues. The CDR3 region is CASSLGQRTGNSPLHF. For the CDR3, the DNA is TGTGCCAGCAGCTTGGGGCAGCGTACAGGAAATTCACCCCTCCACTTT.